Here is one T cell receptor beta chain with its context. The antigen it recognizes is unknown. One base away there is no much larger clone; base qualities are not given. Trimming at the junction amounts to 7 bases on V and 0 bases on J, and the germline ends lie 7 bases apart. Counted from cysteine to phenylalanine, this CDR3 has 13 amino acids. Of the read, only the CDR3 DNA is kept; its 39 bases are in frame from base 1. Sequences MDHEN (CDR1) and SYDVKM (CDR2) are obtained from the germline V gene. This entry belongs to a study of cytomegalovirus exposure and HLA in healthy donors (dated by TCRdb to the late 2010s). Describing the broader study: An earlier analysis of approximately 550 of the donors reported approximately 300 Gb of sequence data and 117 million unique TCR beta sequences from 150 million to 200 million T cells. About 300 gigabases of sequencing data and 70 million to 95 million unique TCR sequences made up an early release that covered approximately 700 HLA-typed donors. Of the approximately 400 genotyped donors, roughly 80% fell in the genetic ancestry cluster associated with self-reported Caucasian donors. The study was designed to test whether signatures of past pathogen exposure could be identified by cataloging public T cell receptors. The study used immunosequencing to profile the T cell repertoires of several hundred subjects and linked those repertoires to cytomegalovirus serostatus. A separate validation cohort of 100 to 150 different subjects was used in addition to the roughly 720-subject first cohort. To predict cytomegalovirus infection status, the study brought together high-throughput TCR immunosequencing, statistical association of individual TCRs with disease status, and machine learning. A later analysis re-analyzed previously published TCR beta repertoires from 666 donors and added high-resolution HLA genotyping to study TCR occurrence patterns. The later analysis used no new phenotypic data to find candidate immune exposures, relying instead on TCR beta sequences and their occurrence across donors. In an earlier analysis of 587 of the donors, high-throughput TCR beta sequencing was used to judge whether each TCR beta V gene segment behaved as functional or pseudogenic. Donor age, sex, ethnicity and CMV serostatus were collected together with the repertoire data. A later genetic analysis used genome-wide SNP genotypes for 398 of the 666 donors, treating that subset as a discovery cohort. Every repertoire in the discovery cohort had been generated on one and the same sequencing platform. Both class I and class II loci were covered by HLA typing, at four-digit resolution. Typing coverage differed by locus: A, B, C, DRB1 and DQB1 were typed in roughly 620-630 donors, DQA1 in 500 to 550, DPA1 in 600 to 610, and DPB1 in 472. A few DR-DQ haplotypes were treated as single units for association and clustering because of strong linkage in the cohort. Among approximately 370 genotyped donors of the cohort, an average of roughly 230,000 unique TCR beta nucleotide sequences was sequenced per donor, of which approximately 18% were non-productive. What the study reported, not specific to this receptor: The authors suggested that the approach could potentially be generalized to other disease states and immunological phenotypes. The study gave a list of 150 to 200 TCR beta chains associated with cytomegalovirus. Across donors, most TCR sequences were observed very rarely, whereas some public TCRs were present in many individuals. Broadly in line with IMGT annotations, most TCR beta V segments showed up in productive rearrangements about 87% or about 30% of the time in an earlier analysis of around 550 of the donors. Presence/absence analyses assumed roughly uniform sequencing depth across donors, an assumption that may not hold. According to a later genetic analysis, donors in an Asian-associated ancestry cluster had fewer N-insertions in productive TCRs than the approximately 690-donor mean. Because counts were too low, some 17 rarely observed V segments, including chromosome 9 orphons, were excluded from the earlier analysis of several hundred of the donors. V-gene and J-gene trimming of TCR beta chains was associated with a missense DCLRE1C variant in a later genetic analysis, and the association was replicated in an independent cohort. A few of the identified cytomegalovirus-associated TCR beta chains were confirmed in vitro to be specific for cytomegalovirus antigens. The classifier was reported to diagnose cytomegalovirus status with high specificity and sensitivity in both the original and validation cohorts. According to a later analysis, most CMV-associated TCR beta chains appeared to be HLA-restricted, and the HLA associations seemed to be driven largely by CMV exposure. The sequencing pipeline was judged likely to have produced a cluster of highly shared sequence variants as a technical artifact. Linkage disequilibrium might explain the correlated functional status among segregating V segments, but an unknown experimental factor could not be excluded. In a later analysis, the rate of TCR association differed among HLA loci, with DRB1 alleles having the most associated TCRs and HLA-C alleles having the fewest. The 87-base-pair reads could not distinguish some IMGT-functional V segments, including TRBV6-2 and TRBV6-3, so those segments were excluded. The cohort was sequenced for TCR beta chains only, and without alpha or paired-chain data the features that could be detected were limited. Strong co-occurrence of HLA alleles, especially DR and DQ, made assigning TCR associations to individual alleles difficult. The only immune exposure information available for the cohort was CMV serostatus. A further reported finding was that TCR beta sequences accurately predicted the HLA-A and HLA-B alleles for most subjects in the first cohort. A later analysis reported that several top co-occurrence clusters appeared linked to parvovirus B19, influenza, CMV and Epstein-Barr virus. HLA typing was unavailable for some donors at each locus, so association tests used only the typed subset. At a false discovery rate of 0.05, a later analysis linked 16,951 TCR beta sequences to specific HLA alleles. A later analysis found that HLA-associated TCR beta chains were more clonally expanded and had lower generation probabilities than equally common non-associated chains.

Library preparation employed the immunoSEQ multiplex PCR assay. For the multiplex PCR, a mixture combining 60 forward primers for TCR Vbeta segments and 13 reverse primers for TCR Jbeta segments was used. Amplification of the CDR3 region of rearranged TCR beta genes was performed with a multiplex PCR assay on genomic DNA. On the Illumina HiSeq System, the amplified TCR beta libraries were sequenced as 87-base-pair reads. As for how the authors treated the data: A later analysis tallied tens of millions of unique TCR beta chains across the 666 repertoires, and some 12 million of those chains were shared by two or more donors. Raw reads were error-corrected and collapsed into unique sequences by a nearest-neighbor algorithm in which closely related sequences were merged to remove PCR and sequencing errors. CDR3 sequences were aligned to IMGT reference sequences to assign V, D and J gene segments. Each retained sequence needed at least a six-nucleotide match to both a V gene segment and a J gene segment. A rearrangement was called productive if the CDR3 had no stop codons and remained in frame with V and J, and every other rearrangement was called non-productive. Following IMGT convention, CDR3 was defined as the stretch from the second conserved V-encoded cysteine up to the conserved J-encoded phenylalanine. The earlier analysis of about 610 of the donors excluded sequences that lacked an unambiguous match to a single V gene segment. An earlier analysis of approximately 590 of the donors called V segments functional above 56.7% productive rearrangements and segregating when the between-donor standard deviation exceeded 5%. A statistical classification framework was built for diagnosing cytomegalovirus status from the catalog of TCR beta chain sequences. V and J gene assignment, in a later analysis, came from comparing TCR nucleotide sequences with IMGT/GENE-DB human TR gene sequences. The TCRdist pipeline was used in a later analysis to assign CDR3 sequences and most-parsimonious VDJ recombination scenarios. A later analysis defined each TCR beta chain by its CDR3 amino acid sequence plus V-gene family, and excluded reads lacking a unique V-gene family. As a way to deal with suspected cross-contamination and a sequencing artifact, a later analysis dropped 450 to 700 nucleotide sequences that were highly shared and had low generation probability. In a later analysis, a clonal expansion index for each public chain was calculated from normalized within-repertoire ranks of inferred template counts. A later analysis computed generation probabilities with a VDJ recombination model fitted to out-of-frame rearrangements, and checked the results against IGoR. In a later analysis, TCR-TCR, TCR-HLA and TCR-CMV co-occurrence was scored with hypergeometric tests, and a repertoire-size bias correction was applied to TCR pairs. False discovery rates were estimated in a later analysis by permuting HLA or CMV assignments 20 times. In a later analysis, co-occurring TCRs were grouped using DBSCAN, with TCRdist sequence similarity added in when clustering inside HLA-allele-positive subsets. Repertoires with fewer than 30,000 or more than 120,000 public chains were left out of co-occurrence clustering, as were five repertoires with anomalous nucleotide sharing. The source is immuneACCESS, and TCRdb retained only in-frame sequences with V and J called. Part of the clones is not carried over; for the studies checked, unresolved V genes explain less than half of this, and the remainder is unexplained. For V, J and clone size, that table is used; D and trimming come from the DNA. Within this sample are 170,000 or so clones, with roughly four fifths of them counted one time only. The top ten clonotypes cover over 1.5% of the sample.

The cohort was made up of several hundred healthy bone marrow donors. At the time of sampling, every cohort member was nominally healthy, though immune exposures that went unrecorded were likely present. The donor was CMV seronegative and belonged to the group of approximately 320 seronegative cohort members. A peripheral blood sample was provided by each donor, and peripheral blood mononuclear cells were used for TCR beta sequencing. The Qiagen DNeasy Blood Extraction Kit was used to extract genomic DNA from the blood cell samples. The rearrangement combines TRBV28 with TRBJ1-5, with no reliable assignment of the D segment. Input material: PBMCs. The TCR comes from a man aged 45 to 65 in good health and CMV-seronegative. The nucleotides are TGTGCCAGCACCACAAATAGCAATCAGCCCCAGCATTTT. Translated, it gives CASTTNSNQPQHF.